This paragraph covers one T cell receptor beta chain sequence. Its specificity is unknown. The sample comes from a study of OX40 agonist ivuxolimab in advanced cancers. Study details: Allowance was made for prior anti-PD-1, anti-PD-L1 or anti-CTLA-4 therapy, and around 44% had some. One patient with hepatocellular carcinoma and two with cutaneous melanoma, three in all, had partial responses. Whole-study results and caveats: In CD8+ T cells, expanded clones were on average more numerous than in CD4+.

TCRdb's table, derived via immunoSEQ multiplex PCR, lists solely in-frame clones and lacks some. This sample has approximately 40,000 clones, with about nine tenths found just once. The CDR3 extends over 16 amino acids. Per germline, CDR1 SGHDN and CDR2 FVKESK. V was cut by 0 bases and J by 4 bases, with 12 bases left in between. This specimen was CD4+ or CD8+ T cells sorted from blood, taken in a trial of the OX40 agonist ivuxolimab. The chain recombines TRBV14 with TRBJ1-4; D uncertain. The origin of this receptor is an adult with an advanced solid tumor such as melanoma, head and neck, liver or kidney cancer. CDR3 sequence (DNA): TGTGCCAGCAGCCAAGACCTGGACCGTAATAATGAAAAACTGTTTTTT. Protein: CASSQDLDRNNEKLFF.